This TCR beta chain was obtained from a study of blood T cells in healthy people across ages. A J-beta primer mix and a sample-barcoded 5' primer were used in a second PCR of about 7 to 11 cycles. MiXCR, run by TCRdb on the 5' RACE reads, gives a single entry per CDR3 protein. The profile covers 1.5 million or so distinct CDR3 sequences, with 35% to 45% appearing a single time and about 4.1% taken by the ten largest. The source of this sequence is a woman younger than 30 in good health. Input material: blood.

The CDR3 protein is CSARGGRTRTDTQYF. CDR3 DNA sequence: TGCAGTGCTAGAGGGGGGAGGACCCGCACAGATACGCAGTATTTT. This chain uses TRBV20-1 with TRBJ2-3, with a weak D call TRBD2 (6 bases). Germline V gene data show CDR1 as DFQATT and CDR2 as SNEGSKA (reference sequence). The V end was cut by 1 base, the J end by 1 base, with 12 bases between. This CDR3 spans 15 amino acids.